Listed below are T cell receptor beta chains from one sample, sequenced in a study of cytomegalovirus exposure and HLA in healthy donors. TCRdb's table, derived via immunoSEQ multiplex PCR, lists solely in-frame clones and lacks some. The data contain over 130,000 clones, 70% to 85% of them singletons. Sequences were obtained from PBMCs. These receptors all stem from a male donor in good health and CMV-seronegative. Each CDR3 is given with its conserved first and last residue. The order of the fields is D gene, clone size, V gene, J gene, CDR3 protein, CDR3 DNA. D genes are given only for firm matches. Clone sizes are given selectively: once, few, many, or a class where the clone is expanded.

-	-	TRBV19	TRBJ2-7	CASSPQGFNYEQYF	TGTGCCAGTAGCCCACAGGGATTTAACTACGAGCAGTACTTC
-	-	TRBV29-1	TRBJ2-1	CSVSRTTRVDEQFF	TGCAGCGTTTCCCGGACAACCCGGGTGGATGAGCAGTTCTTC
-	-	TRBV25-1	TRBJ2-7	CASSGTGREGYEQYF	TGTGCCAGCAGTGGGACAGGGCGGGAGGGATACGAGCAGTACTTC
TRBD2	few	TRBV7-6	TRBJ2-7	CASSSGLAGDEQYF	TGTGCCAGCAGCTCGGGACTAGCGGGAGACGAGCAGTACTTC
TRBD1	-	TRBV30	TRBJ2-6	CALSRDRVKSGTNVLTF	TGTGCCCTGAGCCGGGACAGGGTCAAATCTGGGACCAACGTCCTGACTTTC
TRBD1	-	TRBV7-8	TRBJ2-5	CASSWWDRVETQYF	TGTGCCAGCAGCTGGTGGGACAGGGTAGAGACCCAGTACTTC
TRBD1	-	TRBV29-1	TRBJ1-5	CSVQDSGGRQPQHF	TGCAGCGTGCAAGACTCAGGGGGGAGGCAGCCCCAGCATTTT
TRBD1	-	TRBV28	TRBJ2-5	CASREQGRGETQYF	TGTGCCAGCAGGGAACAGGGGCGCGGAGAGACCCAGTACTTC
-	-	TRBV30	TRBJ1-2	CAWSELSYGYTF	TGTGCCTGGAGTGAGCTGTCCTATGGCTACACCTTC
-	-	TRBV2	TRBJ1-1	CASMWTAMNTEAFF	TGTGCCAGCATGTGGACAGCCATGAACACTGAAGCTTTCTTT
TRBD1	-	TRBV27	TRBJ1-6	CASSSLLDREYLHF	TGTGCCAGCAGTTCACTCCTAGACAGGGAGTACCTCCACTTT
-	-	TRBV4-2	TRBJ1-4	CASSQGPGGEKLFF	TGTGCCAGCAGCCAAGGGCCCGGAGGAGAAAAACTGTTTTTT
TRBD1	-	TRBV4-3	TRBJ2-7	CASSQDLGRGHYEQYF	TGCGCCAGCAGCCAAGATCTAGGCAGGGGGCACTACGAGCAGTACTTC
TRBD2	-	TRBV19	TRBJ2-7	CASSISSGTSTYEQYF	TGTGCCAGTAGTATATCTAGCGGGACATCGACCTACGAGCAGTACTTC
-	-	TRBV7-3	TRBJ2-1	CASSLTGGSSYNEQFF	TGTGCCAGCAGCTTAACCGGCGGCAGCTCCTACAATGAGCAGTTCTTC
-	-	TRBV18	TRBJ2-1	CASSSNLPGFNEQFF	TGTGCCAGCTCTTCAAACCTCCCGGGGTTCAATGAGCAGTTCTTC
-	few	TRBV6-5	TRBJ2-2	CASSSPQGGATGELFF	TGTGCCAGCAGTTCTCCCCAGGGGGGCGCGACCGGGGAGCTGTTTTTT
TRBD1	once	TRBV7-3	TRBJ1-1	CASSLIQGAQAFF	TGTGCCAGCAGCTTAATACAGGGGGCGCAGGCTTTCTTT
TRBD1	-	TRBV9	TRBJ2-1	CASSGATGGARNEQFF	TGTGCCAGCAGCGGTGCCACAGGGGGCGCGAGAAATGAGCAGTTCTTC
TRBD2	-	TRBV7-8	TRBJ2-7	CASSLEASGFSYEQYF	TGTGCCAGCAGCTTAGAGGCTAGCGGGTTCTCCTACGAGCAGTACTTC
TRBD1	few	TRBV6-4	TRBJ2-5	CASSDGPGQGAETQYF	TGTGCCAGCAGTGATGGACCGGGACAGGGGGCGGAGACCCAGTACTTC
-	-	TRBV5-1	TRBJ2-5	CASSAASAGHETQYF	TGCGCCAGCAGTGCCGCGTCGGCGGGTCACGAGACCCAGTACTTC
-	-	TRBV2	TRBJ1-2	CATVWAENYGYTF	TGTGCCACCGTGTGGGCAGAAAACTATGGCTACACCTTC
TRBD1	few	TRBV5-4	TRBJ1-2	CASSPGTDHYGYTF	TGTGCCAGCAGCCCGGGGACAGACCACTATGGCTACACCTTC
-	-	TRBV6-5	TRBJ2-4	CASRPGDYDIQYF	TGTGCCAGCAGGCCGGGAGACTATGACATTCAGTACTTC
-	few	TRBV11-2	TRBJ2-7	CASSLALNEQYF	TGTGCCAGCAGCTTAGCCTTAAATGAGCAGTACTTC
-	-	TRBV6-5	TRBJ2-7	CASSPRDSGPYEQYF	TGTGCCAGCAGCCCCCGGGACTCCGGGCCCTACGAGCAGTACTTC
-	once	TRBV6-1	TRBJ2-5	CASSETGEETQYF	TGTGCCAGCAGTGAAACAGGAGAAGAGACCCAGTACTTC
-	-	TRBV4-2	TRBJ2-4	CASSQEAGEGKNIQYF	TGTGCCAGCAGCCAAGAAGCGGGCGAGGGCAAAAACATTCAGTACTTC
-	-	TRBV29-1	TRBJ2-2	CSVGRETGELFF	TGCAGCGTTGGACGGGAAACCGGGGAGCTGTTTTTT
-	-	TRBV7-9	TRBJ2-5	CASSLGGGRDKEEQYF	TGTGCCAGCAGCTTAGGTGGAGGCAGGGACAAGGAAGAGCAGTACTTC
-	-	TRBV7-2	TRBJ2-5	CASSPLGAQETQYF	TGTGCCAGCAGCCCCCTTGGGGCCCAAGAGACCCAGTACTTC
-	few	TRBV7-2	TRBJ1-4	CASSFSPGDSNEKLFF	TGTGCCAGCAGCTTCTCCCCGGGGGATTCTAATGAAAAACTGTTTTTT
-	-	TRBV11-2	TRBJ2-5	CASSPTGAPSGAQYF	TGTGCCAGCAGTCCGACCGGGGCCCCCTCAGGGGCCCAGTACTTC
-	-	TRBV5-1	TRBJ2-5	CASSLEGEETQYF	TGCGCCAGCAGCTTGGAGGGGGAAGAGACCCAGTACTTC
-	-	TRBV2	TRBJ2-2	CASSEARGEVGELFF	TGTGCCAGCAGTGAAGCCAGGGGGGAGGTCGGGGAGCTGTTTTTT
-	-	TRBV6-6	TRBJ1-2	CASSYYPSLNYGYTF	TGTGCCAGCAGTTACTATCCCTCCCTTAACTATGGCTACACCTTC
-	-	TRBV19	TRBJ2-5	CASSILGGTQYF	TGTGCCAGTAGTATCCTCGGGGGGACCCAGTACTTC
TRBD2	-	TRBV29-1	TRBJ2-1	CSVEEMFVAGGLNEQFF	TGCAGCGTTGAAGAGATGTTTGTAGCGGGAGGACTCAATGAGCAGTTCTTC
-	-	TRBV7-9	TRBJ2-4	CASSLAAGSLAKNIQYF	TGTGCCAGCAGCTTAGCGGCAGGCTCGTTAGCCAAAAACATTCAGTACTTC
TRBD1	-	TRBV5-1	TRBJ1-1	CASSFGQAKMNTEAFF	TGCGCCAGCAGCTTCGGACAGGCTAAAATGAACACTGAAGCTTTCTTT
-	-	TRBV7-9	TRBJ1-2	CASSGDYYGYTF	TGTGCCAGCAGCGGGGACTACTATGGCTACACCTTC
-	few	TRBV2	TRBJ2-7	CASSDQRIPLEQYF	TGTGCCAGCAGTGACCAGCGGATCCCACTCGAGCAGTACTTC
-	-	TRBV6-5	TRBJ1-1	CASTQGEGVEAFF	TGTGCCAGCACCCAAGGGGAGGGGGTTGAAGCTTTCTTT